Listed below are T cell receptor beta chains from one sample, sequenced in a study of Ad26.COV2.S vaccination and SARS-CoV-2 variants. The method was immunoSEQ multiplex PCR; TCRdb's version includes in-frame clones alone and lacks a portion of them. The repertoire has roughly 700,000 clones, roughly 90% of them found once; the top ten carry around 1.4%. Sequenced here: peripheral blood, sampled in a trial of Ad26.COV2.S vaccine versus placebo. Receptor source: a person between 18 and 59 years old who received the Ad26.COV2.S COVID-19 vaccine or a placebo. Both conserved end residues are part of each CDR3. The order of the fields is D gene, J gene, V gene, clone size, CDR3 protein, CDR3 DNA. A D gene is named only where the DNA matches it firmly. Clone size appears in some rows only: once, few, many, or a class for an expanded clone.

TRBD1 TRBJ2-7 TRBV6-1 NA CASSDLGTGAEQYF TGTGCCAGCAGTGACCTCGGGACAGGGGCCGAGCAGTACTTC
NA TRBJ1-6 TRBV7-2 NA CASSALGTVNSPLHF TGTGCCAGCAGCGCACTCGGGACCGTAAATTCACCCCTCCACTTT
TRBD2 TRBJ2-1 TRBV30 NA CAWSPGGYNEQFF TGTGCCTGGAGTCCGGGGGGTTACAATGAGCAGTTCTTC
NA TRBJ2-2 TRBV19 NA CASSIVGEANTGELFF TGTGCCAGTAGTATAGTGGGGGAGGCGAACACCGGGGAGCTGTTTTTT
NA TRBJ2-3 TRBV3-1/TRBV3-2 NA CASSHRTRADSTDTQYF TGTGCCAGCAGCCACCGGACCAGGGCGGATAGCACAGATACGCAGTATTTT
NA TRBJ1-6 TRBV5-1 NA CASSWPIRAVNSPLHF TGCGCCAGCAGCTGGCCGATCAGGGCCGTTAATTCACCCCTCCACTTT
TRBD1 TRBJ2-7 TRBV5-4 NA CASSSGNGQGGSYEQYF TGTGCCAGCAGCTCCGGGAACGGACAGGGGGGTTCCTACGAGCAGTACTTC
NA TRBJ2-1 TRBV19 NA CASSIGGYNEQFF TGTGCCAGTAGTATCGGGGGCTACAATGAGCAGTTCTTC
NA TRBJ2-1 TRBV29-1 NA CSVETGSNEQFF TGCAGCGTTGAAACAGGTAGCAATGAGCAGTTCTTC
TRBD1 TRBJ1-6 TRBV27 NA CASSWTGPRSPLHF TGTGCCAGCAGTTGGACAGGCCCGCGGTCACCCCTCCACTTT
NA TRBJ1-2 TRBV7-2 NA CASSLAPGSYGYTF TGTGCCAGCAGCTTAGCCCCAGGGAGTTATGGCTACACCTTC
NA TRBJ2-7 TRBV27 NA CASSLSVARDAYEQYF TGTGCCAGCAGTTTATCGGTTGCTAGGGACGCCTACGAGCAGTACTTC
TRBD1 TRBJ1-5 TRBV6-5 NA CASSQGAGQPQHF TGTGCCAGCAGTCAGGGGGCGGGTCAGCCCCAGCATTTT
TRBD2 TRBJ2-1 TRBV3-1/TRBV3-2 NA CASSHGGLASFYNEQFF TGTGCCAGCAGCCACGGGGGACTAGCTTCCTTTTACAATGAGCAGTTCTTC
TRBD1 TRBJ1-2 TRBV7-2 NA CASSTHTGGTYGYTF TGTGCCAGCAGCACTCATACAGGGGGAACCTATGGCTACACCTTC
TRBD1 TRBJ2-5 TRBV18 NA CASSPSGQGKSQETQYF TGTGCCAGCTCACCATCGGGACAGGGGAAGAGCCAAGAGACCCAGTACTTC
TRBD2 TRBJ2-3 TRBV7-2 NA CASRREITDTQYF TGTGCCAGCAGGCGGGAGATCACAGATACGCAGTATTTT
TRBD2 TRBJ2-3 TRBV5-1 NA CASSLDPAGVSDTQYF TGCGCCAGCAGCTTGGATCCAGCGGGGGTTTCAGATACGCAGTATTTT
TRBD2 TRBJ2-7 TRBV18 once CASSPPAGEGEQYF TGTGCCAGCTCACCACCAGCGGGAGAAGGCGAGCAGTACTTC
NA TRBJ2-7 TRBV27 once CASSFGTSYEQYF TGTGCCAGCAGTTTCGGCACCTCCTACGAGCAGTACTTC
NA TRBJ2-1 TRBV5-4 NA CASSLEPNEQFF TGTGCCAGCAGCTTGGAACCCAATGAGCAGTTCTTC
NA TRBJ2-2 TRBV4-1 NA CASSQGGPGELFF TGCGCCAGCAGCCAAGGGGGTCCCGGGGAGCTGTTTTTT
NA TRBJ1-2 TRBV9 NA CASSVTGTNNYGYTF TGTGCCAGCAGCGTAACCGGGACAAATAACTATGGCTACACCTTC
NA TRBJ1-1 TRBV30 NA CAWSGLNTEAFF TGTGCCTGGAGTGGGCTGAACACTGAAGCTTTCTTT
NA TRBJ2-5 TRBV10-1 NA CASSDREQTQYF TGCGCCAGCAGTGATAGGGAGCAGACCCAGTACTTC
TRBD1 TRBJ1-2 TRBV19 NA CASSIPGTGFYGYTF TGTGCCAGTAGTATTCCCGGGACAGGGTTCTATGGCTACACCTTC
NA TRBJ1-5 TRBV15 NA CATLARVYSNQPQHF TGTGCCACCCTAGCCAGGGTTTATAGCAATCAGCCCCAGCATTTT
NA TRBJ2-5 TRBV15 NA CATSRESTLGLGETQYF TGTGCCACCAGCAGAGAGAGCACCCTCGGTTTAGGAGAGACCCAGTACTTC
NA TRBJ2-7 TRBV6-1 NA CASSEPYRYEQYF TGTGCCAGCAGTGAGCCTTACAGATACGAGCAGTACTTC
NA TRBJ1-3 TRBV3-1/TRBV3-2 NA CASSQALLSGNTIYF TGTGCCAGCAGCCAAGCCCTTCTCTCTGGAAACACCATATATTTT
TRBD1 TRBJ2-7 TRBV19 NA CASSIIYRGPYEQYF TGTGCCAGTAGTATAATCTACAGGGGCCCCTACGAGCAGTACTTC
TRBD2 TRBJ2-7 TRBV6-6 once CASSRTSGRSSSYEQYF TGTGCCAGCAGTCGGACTAGCGGGAGGTCCAGCTCCTACGAGCAGTACTTC
NA TRBJ1-1 TRBV27 NA CASRQGTLNTEAFF TGTGCCAGCAGGCAAGGGACCCTGAACACTGAAGCTTTCTTT
TRBD1 TRBJ1-6 TRBV6-5 NA CASRGTGAFSPLHF TGTGCCAGCAGGGGGACAGGAGCATTCTCACCCCTCCACTTT
NA TRBJ1-1 TRBV19 few CASTLTGSMNTEAFF TGTGCCAGTACCCTAACAGGCAGCATGAACACTGAAGCTTTCTTT
TRBD2 TRBJ2-6 TRBV6-6 NA CASSPPPGTDTTSGASGANVLTF TGTGCCAGCAGTCCCCCGCCGGGGACCGATACTACTAGCGGGGCCTCTGGGGCCAACGTCCTGACTTTC
NA TRBJ2-3 TRBV18 NA CASSPVSRTDTQYF TGTGCCAGCTCACCGGTCAGTCGCACAGATACGCAGTATTTT
NA TRBJ1-1 TRBV30 NA CAWSEQLIGAFF TGTGCCTGGAGCGAACAGCTTATAGGAGCTTTCTTT
NA TRBJ2-2 TRBV11-3 NA CASSPPRGPSTGELFF TGTGCCAGCAGCCCCCCCCGGGGCCCTTCAACCGGGGAGCTGTTTTTT
NA TRBJ2-4 TRBV6-2/TRBV6-3 NA CASSPTLDGAKNIQYF TGTGCCAGCAGCCCCACCTTAGACGGAGCCAAAAACATTCAGTACTTC
TRBD2 TRBJ2-7 TRBV7-2 NA CASSFVSGAYEQYF TGTGCCAGCAGCTTCGTTAGCGGGGCCTACGAGCAGTACTTC
TRBD1 TRBJ2-3 TRBV24-1 NA CATSRTGEDTQYF TGTGCCACCAGCAGGACAGGGGAAGATACGCAGTATTTT
NA TRBJ2-3 TRBV13 NA CASSPGLRTDTQYF TGTGCCAGCAGCCCGGGACTCCGCACAGATACGCAGTATTTT
NA TRBJ2-5 TRBV11-2 few CASSLGTFQETQYF TGTGCCAGCAGCTTAGGGACCTTCCAAGAGACCCAGTACTTC
TRBD1 TRBJ1-4 TRBV15 NA CATSRGQGANEKLFF TGTGCCACCAGCAGGGGACAGGGAGCTAATGAAAAACTGTTTTTT
NA TRBJ1-2 TRBV7-9 NA CASSSTGTQGYTF TGTGCCAGCAGCTCGACCGGGACTCAAGGCTACACCTTC
NA TRBJ2-5 TRBV5-1 NA CASRVGHQETQYF TGCGCCAGCAGGGTGGGCCACCAAGAGACCCAGTACTTC
TRBD2 TRBJ2-1 TRBV5-4 NA CASSLDLSGGNSYNEQFF TGTGCCAGCAGCCTAGACCTTAGCGGGGGCAACTCCTACAATGAGCAGTTCTTC